What follows describes a single TCR beta chain. Its antigen is still unknown. This entry comes from a study of T cells in Graves' hyperthyroidism and ophthalmopathy. With a duration under 2 months, the hyperthyroidism was newly diagnosed in patients aged 18 to 65. Exclusion followed for patients with uncontrolled infection, other autoimmune disease, pregnancy or lactation. The investigators amplified TCR beta CDR3 regions from RNA transcripts. The HTBI set primed first-round TCR CDR3 RT-PCR. TCRdb analysed the multiplex PCR reads with MiXCR anew, one entry per CDR3 protein. The sample records around 800,000 distinct CDR3 sequences, 38% being singletons. The study, taken as a whole, reports: Most expanded thyroid clonotypes above 0.001 also appeared in blood. Model-based prediction identified ophthalmopathy a median around 6.5 months prior to its onset.

Germline CDR1 reads SGHDT; CDR2 reads YYEEEE. This CDR3 contains 17 residues. The V gene lost 1 base and the J gene lost 1 base, with 17 bases spanning the gap. The chain recombines TRBV5-6 with TRBJ2-5; D uncertain. The sample consisted of blood. The TCR sequence derives from a man younger than 35 with Graves' hyperthyroidism. The CDR3 sequence is CASSLLVAINAQETQYF. The CDR3 bases are TGTGCCAGCAGCTTGCTAGTTGCCATTAATGCCCAAGAGACCCAGTACTTC.